This T cell receptor (beta chain) is from a study of T cell responses to AZD1222 COVID-19 vaccine. Study conclusions and caveats: Donors, mostly white British, included more females; clonal diversity was possibly underestimated.

Sequencing used immunoSEQ multiplex PCR; TCRdb keeps in-frame clones, though not all of them. This table holds 70,000 or so clones, more than 70% found once. In the case of this clone: As yet, its antigen is unknown.

CDR1 is MNHEY, CDR2 SMNVEV, per germline (reference sequence). The V and J ends lost 4 bases and 5 bases, in that order; junction bases with no gene match: 5. The CDR3 is 14 amino acids. The source of this sequence is an adult in good health. J is TRBJ2-7 and V is TRBV27; the match to TRBD2 covers 10 bases. This sample comprised peripheral blood, obtained on day 0 of AZD1222 vaccination. The CDR3: CASSSWTSGHEQYF. The CDR3 DNA reads as TGTGCCAGCAGTTCCTGGACTAGCGGCCACGAGCAGTACTTC.